Listed below are T cell receptor beta chains from one sample, sequenced in a study of cytomegalovirus exposure and HLA in healthy donors. Profiled with immunoSEQ multiplex PCR; TCRdb holds only in-frame clones, not every one. This table has about 110,000 clones, 81% appearing once. Input material: PBMCs. The receptors were gathered from a woman between 25 and 40 years old in good health and CMV-seronegative. CDR3s include the opening cysteine and the closing phenylalanine or tryptophan. D genes are given only for firm matches. Not all rows give a size; the values are once, few, many and, for expanded clones, a class.

V	D	J	size	CDR3	DNA
TRBV25-1	TRBD1	TRBJ1-2	once	CASSDGTGPGRGYTF	TGTGCCAGCAGTGATGGGACAGGGCCCGGCCGAGGCTACACCTTC
TRBV19	TRBD2	TRBJ2-7	NA	CASRITSADEQYF	TGTGCCAGTAGGATAACTAGCGCAGACGAGCAGTACTTC
TRBV6-5	NA	TRBJ1-5	NA	CASSYGGAGIQPQHF	TGTGCCAGCAGTTACGGAGGGGCAGGGATTCAGCCCCAGCATTTT
TRBV18	TRBD1	TRBJ1-1	NA	CASSPPWTGYAWNTEAFF	TGTGCCAGCTCACCACCCTGGACAGGGTACGCATGGAACACTGAAGCTTTCTTT
TRBV11-1	NA	TRBJ2-1	few	CASSLLENEQFF	TGTGCCAGCAGCTTATTAGAAAATGAGCAGTTCTTC
TRBV6-1	NA	TRBJ2-5	NA	CATAGTYEETQYF	TGTGCCACCGCCGGGACATATGAAGAGACCCAGTACTTC
TRBV6-4	TRBD2	TRBJ2-3	NA	CASGEREGDTDTQYF	TGTGCCAGCGGAGAGCGGGAGGGGGACACAGATACGCAGTATTTT
TRBV4-2	NA	TRBJ2-6	NA	CASSQTLEGGANVLTF	TGTGCCAGCAGCCAAACCCTCGAGGGTGGGGCCAACGTCCTGACTTTC
TRBV9	NA	TRBJ2-1	NA	CASSVEAGSSYNEQFF	TGTGCCAGCAGCGTAGAAGCCGGGAGCTCCTACAATGAGCAGTTCTTC
TRBV7-2	NA	TRBJ2-1	NA	CASSRRGTPVDEQFF	TGTGCCAGCAGCCGACGGGGGACTCCCGTCGATGAGCAGTTCTTC
TRBV5-1	NA	TRBJ2-1	NA	CASSLGIPISTNEQFF	TGCGCCAGCAGCTTGGGGATCCCCATATCGACTAATGAGCAGTTCTTC
TRBV9	NA	TRBJ1-2	NA	CASSVAGWGKNGYTF	TGTGCCAGCAGCGTAGCTGGGTGGGGCAAGAATGGCTACACCTTC
TRBV28	NA	TRBJ1-1	NA	CASSPGRGRAHTEAFF	TGTGCCAGCAGTCCAGGGCGGGGTCGAGCCCACACTGAAGCTTTCTTT
TRBV23-1	NA	TRBJ1-4	NA	CASRQGPQDNEKLFF	TGCGCCAGCAGGCAAGGGCCACAAGATAATGAAAAACTGTTTTTT
TRBV18	TRBD2	TRBJ2-3	NA	CASSPPLGLAGTDTQYF	TGTGCCAGCTCACCACCGTTGGGACTAGCGGGTACAGATACGCAGTATTTT
TRBV9	TRBD1	TRBJ1-4	NA	CASSAGTGGGEKLFF	TGTGCCAGCAGCGCGGGGACAGGGGGCGGAGAAAAACTGTTTTTT
TRBV5-8	NA	TRBJ1-1	NA	CASKDTFEAFF	TGTGCCAGCAAGGACACTTTTGAAGCTTTCTTT
TRBV19	TRBD2	TRBJ2-7	once	CASSITGAGIREQYF	TGTGCCAGTAGTATAACAGGAGCGGGAATACGCGAGCAGTACTTC
TRBV7-2	NA	TRBJ2-1	NA	CASSFRPLMRNEQFF	TGTGCCAGCAGCTTCCGACCCCTCATGAGGAATGAGCAGTTCTTC
TRBV9	NA	TRBJ2-4	NA	CASSVGFETRFKNIQYF	TGTGCCAGCAGCGTAGGGTTTGAAACTAGATTCAAAAACATTCAGTACTTC
TRBV25-1	TRBD2	TRBJ2-1	NA	CASSESEGLDINEQFF	TGTGCCAGCAGTGAAAGTGAGGGACTAGATATCAATGAGCAGTTCTTC
TRBV7-3	NA	TRBJ2-7	NA	CASSESLGAPKYF	TGTGCCAGCAGCGAGAGCTTGGGGGCGCCTAAGTACTTC
TRBV9	NA	TRBJ2-2	NA	CASSVSLGAGELFF	TGTGCCAGCAGCGTATCGCTAGGGGCCGGGGAGCTGTTTTTT
TRBV25-1	NA	TRBJ2-2	NA	CASSEPGTLGDGELFF	TGTGCCAGCAGTGAACCCGGGACTTTGGGCGACGGGGAGCTGTTTTTT
TRBV4-3	NA	TRBJ1-1	NA	CASSQDTTRNTEAFF	TGCGCCAGCAGCCAAGATACTACCCGGAACACTGAAGCTTTCTTT
TRBV11-3	TRBD2	TRBJ2-3	NA	CASSSRTSGRVDTQYF	TGTGCCAGCAGCTCAAGGACTAGCGGTCGAGTAGATACGCAGTATTTT
TRBV28	TRBD2	TRBJ2-7	NA	CASRPSGSSSYEQYF	TGTGCCAGCAGACCTAGCGGGAGTTCATCCTACGAGCAGTACTTC
TRBV5-8	TRBD2	TRBJ2-7	NA	CASRKVTSGKVEQYF	TGTGCCAGCAGAAAGGTCACTAGCGGGAAGGTCGAGCAGTACTTC
TRBV4-1	NA	TRBJ1-1	NA	CASSRRLKERTEAFF	TGCGCCAGCAGCCGGCGCCTAAAAGAGAGGACTGAAGCTTTCTTT
TRBV11-2	TRBD1	TRBJ1-1	NA	CASSPRRTGGTEAFF	TGTGCCAGCAGCCCGCGCCGGACAGGGGGAACTGAAGCTTTCTTT
TRBV5-4	TRBD1	TRBJ2-2	few	CASGTVNTGELFF	TGTGCCAGTGGGACAGTGAACACCGGGGAGCTGTTTTTT
TRBV7-9	NA	TRBJ2-7	NA	CASSLGAPQPYEQYF	TGTGCCAGCAGCTTAGGCGCGCCACAGCCCTACGAGCAGTACTTC
TRBV5-6	TRBD1	TRBJ2-5	NA	CASSLRQGFQETQYF	TGTGCCAGCAGTTTGAGACAGGGGTTCCAAGAGACCCAGTACTTC
TRBV19	TRBD2	TRBJ2-1	NA	CASSPRAGSTYNEQFF	TGTGCCAGTAGTCCAAGAGCGGGGTCAACCTACAATGAGCAGTTCTTC
TRBV11-3	TRBD2	TRBJ2-3	NA	CASSPRLAASSTDTQYF	TGTGCCAGCAGCCCAAGGCTAGCGGCCTCTAGCACAGATACGCAGTATTTT
TRBV10-3	NA	TRBJ2-1	NA	CAISESLTSSGYNEQFF	TGTGCCATCAGTGAGTCGCTAACGTCAAGCGGTTACAATGAGCAGTTCTTC
TRBV29-1	NA	TRBJ2-1	NA	CSVSRGRVSEQFF	TGCAGCGTTTCAAGGGGAAGGGTATCAGAGCAGTTCTTC
TRBV5-4	NA	TRBJ1-4	NA	CASSSQGLREKLFF	TGTGCCAGCTCATCGCAGGGACTTAGAGAAAAACTGTTTTTT
TRBV7-2	NA	TRBJ2-5	NA	CASSTGSSTETQYF	TGTGCCAGCAGCACCGGGTCTAGTACGGAGACCCAGTACTTC
TRBV6-5	TRBD1	TRBJ1-4	NA	CASQGATNEKLFF	TGTGCCAGTCAGGGGGCAACTAATGAAAAACTGTTTTTT
TRBV5-6	NA	TRBJ2-6	NA	CASSSSGGALSGANVLTF	TGTGCCAGCAGCTCGTCTGGGGGGGCCCTCTCTGGGGCCAACGTCCTGACTTTC
TRBV9	TRBD2	TRBJ2-1	few	CASSAPGGQSSYNEQFF	TGTGCCAGCAGCGCCCCGGGAGGTCAAAGCTCCTACAATGAGCAGTTCTTC
TRBV11-3	NA	TRBJ2-7	NA	CASSSRPAGEQYF	TGTGCCAGCAGCTCTAGACCGGCTGGGGAGCAGTACTTC
TRBV5-1	TRBD1	TRBJ1-1	NA	CASSIGQGLTEAFF	TGCGCCAGCAGCATTGGACAGGGGCTAACTGAAGCTTTCTTT
TRBV7-8	TRBD1	TRBJ2-1	NA	CASSLGPRTGGAVYNEQFF	TGTGCCAGCAGCTTAGGCCCCAGGACAGGGGGCGCAGTCTACAATGAGCAGTTCTTC
TRBV11-2	TRBD1	TRBJ2-7	NA	CASSLTSSGGFREQYF	TGTGCCAGCAGCTTAACTTCGTCAGGGGGTTTCAGGGAGCAGTACTTC
TRBV28	NA	TRBJ1-2	few	CASSGVGRDYGYTF	TGTGCCAGCAGCGGCGTAGGGCGGGACTATGGCTACACCTTC
TRBV7-9	TRBD2	TRBJ2-1	NA	CASSVASGRPYNEQFF	TGTGCCAGCAGCGTAGCTAGCGGGAGGCCCTACAATGAGCAGTTCTTC
TRBV28	TRBD2	TRBJ2-7	NA	CASSLWTSGRDEQYF	TGTGCCAGCAGTTTATGGACTAGCGGGAGGGACGAGCAGTACTTC
TRBV4-3	NA	TRBJ1-4	NA	CASSKDSSNEKLFF	TGCGCCAGCAGCAAGGACAGTTCTAATGAAAAACTGTTTTTT
TRBV11-2	NA	TRBJ2-7	NA	CASSLDVPNYEQYF	TGTGCCAGCAGCTTAGACGTTCCTAACTACGAGCAGTACTTC
TRBV7-2	NA	TRBJ2-7	NA	CASTRDNSYEQYF	TGTGCCAGCACCCGGGACAACTCCTACGAGCAGTACTTC
TRBV27	TRBD2	TRBJ2-1	few	CASSLGLAGDNEQFF	TGTGCCAGCAGCCTAGGACTAGCGGGGGACAATGAGCAGTTCTTC
TRBV5-6	NA	TRBJ2-7	NA	CASSGSSYEQYF	TGTGCCAGCAGCGGGAGTAGCTACGAGCAGTACTTC
TRBV14	NA	TRBJ2-2	NA	CASSPRLLPGELFF	TGTGCCAGCAGCCCCCGACTTCTTCCCGGGGAGCTGTTTTTT
TRBV28	TRBD2	TRBJ2-3	NA	CASSFRGEGLADTQYF	TGTGCCAGCAGTTTTCGGGGGGAGGGCCTCGCAGATACGCAGTATTTT
TRBV7-2	NA	TRBJ1-2	once	CASAGTSWVVGLYGYTF	TGTGCCAGCGCGGGGACGTCTTGGGTGGTTGGGCTCTATGGCTACACCTTC
TRBV28	NA	TRBJ2-1	NA	CASSAYRSAGGNEQFF	TGTGCCAGCAGTGCATACAGGTCCGCTGGGGGGAATGAGCAGTTCTTC
TRBV23-1	TRBD1	TRBJ2-1	NA	CASSQSRGDRGSEFYNEQFF	TGCGCCAGCAGTCAATCGAGGGGCGACAGGGGGTCTGAATTCTACAATGAGCAGTTCTTC